This T cell receptor beta chain was captured in a study of T-cell memory formation after mild COVID-19. The study's findings and limits: There were some responding clones in pre-infection memory, which suggested that cross-reactive memory had joined.

This clonotype was counted a single time. The target antigen is unknown. MiXCR was run by TCRdb on the 5' RACE reads, yielding one entry per CDR3 protein. The top ten hold about 20% of the sample, which has approximately 350,000 distinct CDR3 sequences, 13% to 15% seen once. Germline loops: CDR1 SGHNT, CDR2 YENEEA. The V end lost 3 bases, the J end lost 0 bases, and 9 bases lay between the germline ends. CDR3 length equals 16 residues. This TCR came from a man between 18 and 29 years old who had mild COVID-19 (a few samples of this study predate the infection). Cell type and time point are not known. The source material was PBMCs or a T cell subset sorted from them (not recorded which). V usage is TRBV11-3 and J usage is TRBJ2-6, with D maybe TRBD2 (7 bases). The CDR3 DNA follows: TGTGCCAGCAGCTTGGGGGGGCTCTCTGGGGCCAACGTCCTGACTTTC. Protein: CASSLGGLSGANVLTF.